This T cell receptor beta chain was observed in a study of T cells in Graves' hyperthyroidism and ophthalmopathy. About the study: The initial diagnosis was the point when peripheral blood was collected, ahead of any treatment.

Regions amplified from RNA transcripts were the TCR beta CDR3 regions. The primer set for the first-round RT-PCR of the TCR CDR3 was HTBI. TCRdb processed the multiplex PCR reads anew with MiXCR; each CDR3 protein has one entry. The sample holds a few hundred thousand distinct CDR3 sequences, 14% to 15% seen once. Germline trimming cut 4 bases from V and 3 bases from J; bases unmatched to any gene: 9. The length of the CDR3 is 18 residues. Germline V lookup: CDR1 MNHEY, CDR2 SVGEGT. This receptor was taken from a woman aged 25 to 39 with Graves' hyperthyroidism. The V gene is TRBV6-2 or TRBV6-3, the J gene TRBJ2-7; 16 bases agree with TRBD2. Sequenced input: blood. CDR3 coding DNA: TGTGCCAGCAGTTCCCAGGGACTAGCGGGAGGGTTTTACTACGAGCAGTACTTC. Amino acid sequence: CASSSQGLAGGFYYEQYF.